Presented here are 20 T cell receptor beta chains from one specimen sequenced in a study of cytomegalovirus exposure and HLA in healthy donors. The method was immunoSEQ multiplex PCR; TCRdb's version includes in-frame clones alone and lacks a portion of them. The sample lists under 300,000 clones, nearly 90% occurring once. The sequencing sample was made of PBMCs. The receptors stem from a young woman in good health and CMV-seronegative.

The chain joins TRBV28 to TRBJ1-2; D gene uncertain. The germline V and J ends were trimmed by 4 bases and 2 bases, with 17 bases remaining between them. CDR1 is MDHEN and CDR2 is SYDVKM in the germline V gene. This CDR3 has 16 amino acids. CDR3 region: CASSSPGRTKNYGYTF. The CDR3 DNA follows: TGTGCCAGCAGTTCGCCTGGACGGACTAAGAACTATGGCTACACCTTC.

This clone came up a few times. This chain uses TRBV6-7 with TRBJ1-2; 8 bases fit TRBD1. TRBV6-7 is given ORF status, its function remaining uncertain. This CDR3 region has 15 residues. With 2 bases clipped from V and 2 bases from J, the junction kept 4 bases outside the gene matches. CDR3 protein: CASSYEDRVNYGYTF. DNA for the CDR3: TGTGCCAGCAGTTACGAGGACAGGGTGAACTATGGCTACACCTTC.

The chain couples TRBV5-1 to TRBJ2-1, with 8 bases that match TRBD1. This CDR3 is 15 amino acids long. CDR1 and CDR2 (germline): SGHRS, YFSETQ. Trimming cost V 0 bases and J 7 bases; bases outside gene matches: 6. The CDR3 spells CASSLGGTGLNEQFF. In DNA, the CDR3 is TGCGCCAGCAGCTTGGGCGGGACAGGATTAAATGAGCAGTTCTTC.

The V gene is TRBV13, the J gene TRBJ2-7; 9 bases are shared with TRBD1. Germline values: CDR1 PRHDT, CDR2 FYEKMQ (reference sequence). The CDR3 has 15 amino acids. V shed 2 bases, J shed 4 bases, and the junction held 6 bases outside the gene matches. The CDR3 spells CASSLSGTGHYEQYF. The CDR3 coding sequence is TGTGCCAGCAGCTTAAGCGGGACAGGGCATTACGAGCAGTACTTC.

The chain has TRBV27 and TRBJ1-5; weak D call: TRBD1 (6 bases). Trimming took 6 bases from V and 1 from J, leaving 16 bases between them. The germline gives CDR1 MNHEY, CDR2 SMNVEV (reference sequence). The CDR3 runs 16 residues. This chain's CDR3 is CASSPRGLISNQPQHF. CDR3 in DNA: TGTGCCAGCAGCCCGAGGGGGTTGATAAGCAATCAGCCCCAGCATTTT.

DNA for the CDR3: TGTGCCAGCTCACCGGATGACAGGAAACGTCAGCCCCAGCATTTT. This encodes CASSPDDRKRQPQHF. This chain uses TRBV18 with TRBJ1-5; D is possibly TRBD1 (6 bases). CDR1 is KGHSH, CDR2 LQKENI, per germline. V lost 3 bases and J lost 6, with 15 bases in between. The CDR3 has 15 amino acids.

Details on this clone: This sample includes further DNA sequences coding for the same CDR3. The chain couples TRBV6-5 to TRBJ1-2; D is uncertain. The CDR3 contains 14 residues. Germline CDR1 and CDR2: MNHEY and SVGAGI. The V end was cut by 0 bases, the J end by 4 bases, with 9 bases between. The CDR3 reads CASSYSEGSYGYTF. The DNA of the CDR3 is TGTGCCAGCAGTTACTCGGAGGGTAGCTATGGCTACACCTTC.

CDR3 sequence (DNA): TGTGCCAGCAGCCGGGGGGGCGCAGCCAAAAACATTCAGTACTTC. It specifies CASSRGGAAKNIQYF. The chain couples TRBV5-6 to TRBJ2-4; TRBD2 matches 8 bases. V dropped 4 bases and J dropped 0; count of bases not matched to a gene: 3. The CDR3 runs 15 residues. Per the germline V gene, CDR1 is SGHDT and CDR2 is YYEEEE.

The V and J genes are TRBV7-9 and TRBJ1-4; D is possibly TRBD1 (6 bases). The germline gives CDR1 SEHNR, CDR2 FQNEAQ (reference sequence). Deletions cut 6 bases from V and 11 bases from J, with 19 bases between. This CDR3 has 14 residues. The CDR3, as DNA: TGTGCCAGCAGATCCGTCCCCGGGACATCCAAACTGTTTTTT. This encodes CASRSVPGTSKLFF.

The V call is TRBV5-4, the J call TRBJ2-1, with 9 bases identical to TRBD2. Germline lookup yields CDR1 SGHNT and CDR2 YYREEE (reference sequence). This CDR3 comprises 15 residues. The trim removed 4 bases at V and 7 bases at J, leaving 9 bases unmatched. The CDR3 region has the DNA TGTGCCAGCAGCCCACCGGGACTAGCTTCGAATGAGCAGTTCTTC. Amino acids: CASSPPGLASNEQFF.

This clone was found once. The chain couples TRBV5-1 to TRBJ1-4; 7 bases line up with TRBD1. This CDR3 region has 13 residues. Germline assignment: CDR1 SGHRS and CDR2 YFSETQ. V lost 4 bases and J lost 13; bases outside the gene matches: 10. DNA for the CDR3: TGCGCCAGCAGCCCCCGACCAGGGGGGAGACTGTTTTTT. Amino acids: CASSPRPGGRLFF.

V gene TRBV11-2 combines with J gene TRBJ1-2, with unresolved D. Trimming cost V 5 bases and J 5 bases, with 15 bases left between them. The CDR3 is made up of 14 amino acids. The germline V gene encodes CDR1 SGHAT and CDR2 FQNNGV. The CDR3 loop reads CASSPRGAGYGYTF. The CDR3 coding sequence is TGTGCCAGCAGCCCCCGAGGTGCTGGTTATGGCTACACCTTC.

This clone showed up just a few times. This sequence joins TRBV6-5 and TRBJ1-5, with a tentative D call TRBD1 (6 bases). The CDR3 has 16 residues. Germline V lookup: CDR1 MNHEY, CDR2 SVGAGI. V was trimmed by 2 bases and J by 4 bases, leaving 15 bases between them. This CDR3 is CASSYPGQVANQPQHF. The CDR3 DNA sequence: TGTGCCAGCAGTTACCCGGGACAAGTAGCGAATCAGCCCCAGCATTTT.

The genes are TRBV7-3 and TRBJ2-7; the match to TRBD2 covers 10 bases. The J segment lost 1 base and the V segment lost 4 bases, leaving 4 bases of the junction unmatched. In germline, CDR1 is SGHTA, CDR2 FQGTGA. The CDR3 extends over 15 amino acids. In nucleotides, the CDR3 is TGTGCCAGCAGCTATAGCGGGGGGAAGTCCTACGAGCAGTACTTC. It is translated as CASSYSGGKSYEQYF. The entire variable domain, with the rest obtained from reference TRBV7-3 and TRBJ2-7, is as follows: GAGVSQTPSNKVTEKGKYVELRCDPISGHTALYWYRQSLGQGPEFLIYFQGTGAADDSGLPNDRFFAVRPEGSVSTLKIQRTERGDSAVYLCASSYSGGKSYEQYFGPGTRLTVT.

The chain employs TRBV2 and TRBJ1-1, with a possible D match to TRBD1 (6 bases). The ends were cut back, 6 bases at V and 1 base at J, with 6 bases in the middle. The CDR3 runs 12 residues. Germline CDR1 reads SNHLY; CDR2 reads FYNNEI. CDR3 protein: CASRDRNTEAFF. In DNA form, the CDR3 reads TGTGCCAGCAGGGACAGGAACACTGAAGCTTTCTTT.

DNA of the CDR3: TGTGCCAGCAGCGTATTGGGGGGTGTTGGCACTGAAGCTTTCTTT. Its translation: CASSVLGGVGTEAFF. V is TRBV9 and J is TRBJ1-1; possible D gene TRBD1, 5 bases. V lost 1 base to trimming and J lost 4 bases, with 14 bases between them. The CDR3 is made up of 15 amino acids. From germline, CDR1 is SGDLS and CDR2 YYNGEE.

This clone was picked up a small number of times. This chain uses TRBV23-1 with TRBJ1-2, with no clear D. TRBV23-1 is an ORF, with its function uncertain. CDR3 length equals 15 residues. The ends were cut back, 0 bases at V and 8 bases at J, with 16 bases in the middle. CDR3 bases: TGCGCCAGCAGTCAATCGCCAGGCATCACTGACGGCTACACCTTC. This codes for CASSQSPGITDGYTF.

The V gene is TRBV6-6, the J gene TRBJ2-2; D ambiguous. This CDR3 contains 11 residues. Per germline, CDR1 MNHNY and CDR2 SVGAGI (reference sequence). V was pared by 2 bases and J by 7 bases, with 2 bases between. The CDR3 loop reads CASSYHGELFF. The CDR3 DNA follows: TGTGCCAGCAGTTACCACGGGGAGCTGTTTTTT.

J is TRBJ2-3 and V is TRBV7-7; D perhaps matches TRBD2 (6 bases). The CDR3 is 14 amino acids. Germline V gene data show CDR1 as SSHAT and CDR2 as FNYEAQ (reference sequence). V was cut by 5 bases and J by 4 bases, with 13 bases left in between. In DNA form, the CDR3 reads TGTGCCAGCAGCCAAGCGGGTGTGGCAGATACGCAGTATTTT. Residues: CASSQAGVADTQYF.

The chain has TRBV19 and TRBJ1-5; 7 nucleotides agree with TRBD1. After removal of 0 bases from V and 3 bases from J, the junction contained 5 bases not matched to a gene. The CDR3 consists of 16 residues. Germline CDR1 is LNHDA and CDR2 is SQIVND (reference sequence). The CDR3 bases are TGTGCCAGTAGTATAGACAACAGGGGAATCAATCAGCCCCAGCATTTT. Residues: CASSIDNRGINQPQHF.